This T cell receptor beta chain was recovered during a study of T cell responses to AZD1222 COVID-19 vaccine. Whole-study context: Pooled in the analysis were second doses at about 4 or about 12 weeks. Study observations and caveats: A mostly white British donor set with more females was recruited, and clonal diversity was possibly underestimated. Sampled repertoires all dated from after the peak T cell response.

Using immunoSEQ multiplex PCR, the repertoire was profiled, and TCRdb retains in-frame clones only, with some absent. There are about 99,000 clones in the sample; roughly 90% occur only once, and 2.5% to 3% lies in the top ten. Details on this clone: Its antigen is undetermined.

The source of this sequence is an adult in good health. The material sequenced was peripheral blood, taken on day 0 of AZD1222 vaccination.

CDR3 DNA sequence: TGTGCCAGTAAACAGGGGAACACTGAAGCTTTCTTT. It translates to CASKQGNTEAFF. The rearrangement links TRBV19 to TRBJ1-1; D may be TRBD1 (6 bases). CDR3 length equals 12 residues. The germline gives CDR1 LNHDA, CDR2 SQIVND (reference sequence). Trimming stripped 7 bases from V and 1 base from J, with 7 bases between.